The rows below give T cell receptor beta chains drawn from one sample of a study of OX40 agonist ivuxolimab in advanced cancers. Repertoires were generated with immunoSEQ multiplex PCR, while TCRdb's copy carries only in-frame clones and drops some. Here the sample spans approximately 26,000 clones, 75% to 90% being singletons. Source: CD4+ or CD8+ T cells sorted from blood, taken in a trial of the OX40 agonist ivuxolimab. Receptor source: an adult with an advanced solid tumor such as melanoma, head and neck, liver or kidney cancer. Both conserved end residues are part of each CDR3. A D gene is named only where the DNA matches it firmly. Size tells how often a clone was seen (once, few, many) or the class of an expanded clone, and some rows leave it out.

clone size: NA
J gene: TRBJ2-3
D gene: NA
V gene: TRBV19
CDR3 DNA: TGTGCCAGTAGGCACAGGGCAGATACGCAGTATTTT
CDR3 protein: CASRHRADTQYF

clone size: NA
J gene: TRBJ1-2
D gene: NA
V gene: TRBV7-8
CDR3 DNA: TGTGCCAGCAGCGGGCGGATGGCGAACTATGGCTACACCTTC
CDR3 protein: CASSGRMANYGYTF

clone size: few
J gene: TRBJ2-1
D gene: TRBD2
V gene: TRBV29-1
CDR3 DNA: TGCAGCGCCCTGACTAGCGGGGGCTCCTACAATGAGCAGTTCTTC
CDR3 protein: CSALTSGGSYNEQFF

clone size: once
J gene: TRBJ2-1
D gene: NA
V gene: TRBV9
CDR3 DNA: TGTGCCAGCAGCGTAGCTGGGGGGGGGACAGCCTACAATGAGCAGTTCTTC
CDR3 protein: CASSVAGGGTAYNEQFF

clone size: NA
J gene: TRBJ2-7
D gene: NA
V gene: TRBV11-2
CDR3 DNA: TGTGCCAGCAGCTTAACCAGGAACTACGAGCAGTACTTC
CDR3 protein: CASSLTRNYEQYF

clone size: few
J gene: TRBJ2-7
D gene: TRBD2
V gene: TRBV7-8
CDR3 DNA: TGTGCCAGCAGCTGGACTAGCTCCTACGAGCAGTACTTC
CDR3 protein: CASSWTSSYEQYF

clone size: NA
J gene: TRBJ1-1
D gene: NA
V gene: TRBV19
CDR3 DNA: TGTGCCAGTAGTTGGTGGGGAACGGGGTACACTGAAGCTTTCTTT
CDR3 protein: CASSWWGTGYTEAFF

clone size: NA
J gene: TRBJ2-7
D gene: TRBD1
V gene: TRBV13
CDR3 DNA: TGTGCCAGCAGCCCACGGGACAGGGACGAGCAGTACTTC
CDR3 protein: CASSPRDRDEQYF

clone size: NA
J gene: TRBJ2-5
D gene: NA
V gene: TRBV9
CDR3 DNA: TGTGCCAGCAGCGGACAGGAGGGAGGTGAGACCCAGTACTTC
CDR3 protein: CASSGQEGGETQYF

clone size: NA
J gene: TRBJ2-7
D gene: TRBD2
V gene: TRBV6-5
CDR3 DNA: TGTGCCAGCAGCCCCCGCGGCGGGGGTATCTACGAGCAGTACTTC
CDR3 protein: CASSPRGGGIYEQYF

clone size: NA
J gene: TRBJ2-1
D gene: NA
V gene: TRBV27
CDR3 DNA: TGTGCCAGCAGTTTCATTGGGAATGAGCAGTTCTTC
CDR3 protein: CASSFIGNEQFF

clone size: medium-sized
J gene: TRBJ1-1
D gene: NA
V gene: TRBV7-9
CDR3 DNA: TGTGCCAGCAGCTTACTCGGAGAAGCTGAAGCTTTCTTT
CDR3 protein: CASSLLGEAEAFF

clone size: NA
J gene: TRBJ2-5
D gene: NA
V gene: TRBV7-6
CDR3 DNA: TGTGCCAGCAGCTTAGAAAACAGACAAGAGACCCAGTACTTC
CDR3 protein: CASSLENRQETQYF

clone size: NA
J gene: TRBJ1-1
D gene: TRBD1
V gene: TRBV10-1
CDR3 DNA: TGCGCCAGCAGAGGGACAGAGAACACTGAAGCTTTCTTT
CDR3 protein: CASRGTENTEAFF

clone size: NA
J gene: TRBJ1-2
D gene: TRBD1
V gene: TRBV6-5
CDR3 DNA: TGTGCCACAAGAAATCCGGGACAGCTCTCCTATGGCTACACCTTC
CDR3 protein: CATRNPGQLSYGYTF

clone size: NA
J gene: TRBJ2-7
D gene: TRBD2
V gene: TRBV6-1
CDR3 DNA: TGTGCCAGCAGTGAAAGGACTAGCGGTTACTCCTACGAGCAGTACTTC
CDR3 protein: CASSERTSGYSYEQYF

clone size: NA
J gene: TRBJ2-7
D gene: NA
V gene: TRBV5-1
CDR3 DNA: TGCGCCAGCAGCTTGGCCAGGTGGGGGGACTACGAGCAGTACTTC
CDR3 protein: CASSLARWGDYEQYF

clone size: medium-sized
J gene: TRBJ2-3
D gene: NA
V gene: TRBV5-1
CDR3 DNA: TGCGCCAGCAGCTTGAATAGCAGGCGCACAGATACGCAGTATTTT
CDR3 protein: CASSLNSRRTDTQYF

clone size: NA
J gene: TRBJ2-4
D gene: TRBD1
V gene: TRBV5-4
CDR3 DNA: TGTGCCAGCAGCTTGGGACAGGGTCAAAACATTCAGTACTTC
CDR3 protein: CASSLGQGQNIQYF

clone size: NA
J gene: TRBJ2-7
D gene: NA
V gene: TRBV29-1
CDR3 DNA: TGCAGCGTTGAAGTTCTGACCTACGGTGCCGGCGAGCAGTACTTC
CDR3 protein: CSVEVLTYGAGEQYF

clone size: NA
J gene: TRBJ2-1
D gene: NA
V gene: TRBV19
CDR3 DNA: TGTGCCAGTAGTATAAGCTGGGGCTCCTACAATGAGCAGTTCTTC
CDR3 protein: CASSISWGSYNEQFF

clone size: once
J gene: TRBJ1-2
D gene: TRBD1
V gene: TRBV14
CDR3 DNA: TGTGCCAGCAGCCAGGGGACAGGGTGGATCTATGGCTACACCTTC
CDR3 protein: CASSQGTGWIYGYTF

clone size: NA
J gene: TRBJ2-4
D gene: NA
V gene: TRBV23-1
CDR3 DNA: TGCGCCAGCAGTCAGCTCCGCGGGCTCGGGAAGGCCAAAAACATTCAGTACTTC
CDR3 protein: CASSQLRGLGKAKNIQYF

clone size: NA
J gene: TRBJ1-1
D gene: NA
V gene: TRBV7-9
CDR3 DNA: TGTGCCAGCAGCTCCTTGCCCTTAGCTGAAGCTTTCTTT
CDR3 protein: CASSSLPLAEAFF

clone size: NA
J gene: TRBJ1-1
D gene: NA
V gene: TRBV30
CDR3 DNA: TGTGCCGGCTATAGAAGTGAAGCTTTCTTT
CDR3 protein: CAGYRSEAFF

clone size: NA
J gene: TRBJ2-7
D gene: NA
V gene: TRBV6-1
CDR3 DNA: TGTGCCAGCAGGGGGGGACTTAGGGAGCCCGAGCAGTACTTC
CDR3 protein: CASRGGLREPEQYF

clone size: NA
J gene: TRBJ1-4
D gene: NA
V gene: TRBV7-9
CDR3 DNA: TGTGCCAGCAGTTTACAAGATGGAACTAATGAAAAACTGTTTTTT
CDR3 protein: CASSLQDGTNEKLFF

clone size: NA
J gene: TRBJ2-4
D gene: NA
V gene: TRBV5-4
CDR3 DNA: TGTGCCAGCAGCCAAGATCTGTATGACAGCCCTCGAGCCAAAAACATTCAGTACTTC
CDR3 protein: CASSQDLYDSPRAKNIQYF

clone size: NA
J gene: TRBJ1-2
D gene: NA
V gene: TRBV10-3
CDR3 DNA: TGTGCCATCAGCCCCGGGCCTACGCTGTACGGCTACACCTTC
CDR3 protein: CAISPGPTLYGYTF

clone size: NA
J gene: TRBJ2-1
D gene: NA
V gene: TRBV5-4
CDR3 DNA: TGTGCCAGCAGCTTGGGGCTAGAACAGTTCTTC
CDR3 protein: CASSLGLEQFF

clone size: NA
J gene: TRBJ2-1
D gene: TRBD1
V gene: TRBV5-8
CDR3 DNA: TGTGCCGGAGTCCCGGGACAGGGGGTATATGAGCAGTTCTTC
CDR3 protein: CAGVPGQGVYEQFF

clone size: NA
J gene: TRBJ2-7
D gene: NA
V gene: TRBV27
CDR3 DNA: TGTGCCAGCAGTGCAGGGATGACGAGAGAGCAGTACTTC
CDR3 protein: CASSAGMTREQYF

clone size: NA
J gene: TRBJ1-1
D gene: TRBD1
V gene: TRBV7-8
CDR3 DNA: TGTGCCAGCACCTCAGACAGGGGGAACACTGAAGCTTTCTTT
CDR3 protein: CASTSDRGNTEAFF

clone size: NA
J gene: TRBJ1-1
D gene: NA
V gene: TRBV5-6
CDR3 DNA: TGTGCCAGCAGCTTGGGGGTGACTGAAGCTTTCTTT
CDR3 protein: CASSLGVTEAFF

clone size: NA
J gene: TRBJ2-1
D gene: NA
V gene: TRBV27
CDR3 DNA: TGTGCCAGCAGTTCCGCTTTGTACAATGAGCAGTTCTTC
CDR3 protein: CASSSALYNEQFF

clone size: once
J gene: TRBJ1-4
D gene: NA
V gene: TRBV27
CDR3 DNA: TGTGCCAGCAGCTCCGCGGGGCGGGATTACAATGAAAAACTGTTTTTT
CDR3 protein: CASSSAGRDYNEKLFF

clone size: NA
J gene: TRBJ2-7
D gene: NA
V gene: TRBV5-1
CDR3 DNA: TGCGCCAGCAGCTTGGTTTGGAACGAGCAGTACTTC
CDR3 protein: CASSLVWNEQYF

clone size: NA
J gene: TRBJ2-7
D gene: TRBD1
V gene: TRBV6-1
CDR3 DNA: TGTGCCAGCAGTGATTACGCCGACAGGGACTCCTACGAGCAGTACTTC
CDR3 protein: CASSDYADRDSYEQYF

clone size: NA
J gene: TRBJ2-1
D gene: NA
V gene: TRBV5-1
CDR3 DNA: TGCGCCAGCAGGGACTCCCGGGCTGAGCAGTTCTTC
CDR3 protein: CASRDSRAEQFF

clone size: NA
J gene: TRBJ2-7
D gene: NA
V gene: TRBV7-9
CDR3 DNA: TGTGCCAGCAGCGGGGGCTCCTACGAGCAGTACTTC
CDR3 protein: CASSGGSYEQYF

clone size: NA
J gene: TRBJ2-7
D gene: NA
V gene: TRBV29-1
CDR3 DNA: TGCAGCATCGAGGAGGGTACACCCTACGAGCAGTACTTC
CDR3 protein: CSIEEGTPYEQYF

clone size: NA
J gene: TRBJ1-2
D gene: NA
V gene: TRBV13
CDR3 DNA: TGTGCCAGCAGCACCAGACGTGATATTGGGAATTATGGCTACACCTTC
CDR3 protein: CASSTRRDIGNYGYTF

clone size: medium-sized
J gene: TRBJ2-4
D gene: NA
V gene: TRBV28
CDR3 DNA: TGTGCCAGCACGGCGGGGTCAAACATTCAGTACTTC
CDR3 protein: CASTAGSNIQYF

clone size: NA
J gene: TRBJ1-1
D gene: NA
V gene: TRBV6-6
CDR3 DNA: TGTGCCAGCACTCCAGGGTTTCGAAACACTGAAGCTTTCTTT
CDR3 protein: CASTPGFRNTEAFF

clone size: NA
J gene: TRBJ2-5
D gene: TRBD2
V gene: TRBV4-1
CDR3 DNA: TGCGCCAGCAGCCAAGAGAAAATCCCAATTGTCAGCGGGAAGGAGACCCAGTACTTC
CDR3 protein: CASSQEKIPIVSGKETQYF